These T cell receptor beta chains were read from a single sample in a study of vaccination and CD4 T cells after COVID-19. From the PCR reads, TCRdb called clonotypes with MiXCR, one entry per CDR3 protein. The table includes about 20,000 distinct CDR3 sequences, roughly 67% detected once. For these receptors, no antigen is known. Source material: CD4+ T cells from blood, cultured in vitro. The source of these receptors is a human donor who had recovered from COVID-19. Each CDR3 is given with its conserved first and last residue. D genes are given only for firm matches. The size entry is marked missing in some rows and otherwise reads once, few, many or a size class.

>TRBD1|TRBJ1-1|TRBV19|few
TGTGCCAGTAGTATGGGACAGGGCTCGAACACTGAAGCTTTCTTT
CASSMGQGSNTEAFF
>.|TRBJ2-7|TRBV20-1|.
TGCAGTGCTAGGGCCACTCAGTCCTGGAGCTACGAGCAGTACTTC
CSARATQSWSYEQYF
>.|TRBJ2-2|TRBV20-1|.
TGCAGTGCTAGCTCAGGGTTTACCGGGGAGCTGTTTTTT
CSASSGFTGELFF
>.|TRBJ1-6|TRBV7-9|few
TGTGCCAGCAGCTTAGAGGGCTTAGGTTCACCCCTCCACTTT
CASSLEGLGSPLHF
>TRBD1|TRBJ2-5|TRBV28|.
TGTGCCAGCAGCCTTACCGGGACAGGGGAAGAGACCCAGTACTTC
CASSLTGTGEETQYF
>.|TRBJ2-3|TRBV30|.
TGTGCCTGGACGTTTGGGACCCGCACAGATACGCAGTATTTT
CAWTFGTRTDTQYF
>.|TRBJ1-2|TRBV19|few
TGTGCCAGTAGTATTGCGGGGCAGGGTAGGTGGAATGGCTACACCTTC
CASSIAGQGRWNGYTF
>TRBD1|TRBJ1-1|TRBV5-1|.
TGCGCCAGCAGCGCTATCGGACAGGGGGCGCTGAACACTGAAGCTTTCTTT
CASSAIGQGALNTEAFF
>.|TRBJ1-1|TRBV20-1|.
TGCAGTGCTAGAGATCCACTGTCCCTTGAAGCTTTCTTT
CSARDPLSLEAFF
>.|TRBJ2-7|TRBV7-2|.
TGTGCCAGCAGCTTTCAGTCAGGGAACTACGAGCAGTACTTC
CASSFQSGNYEQYF
>TRBD1|TRBJ2-7|TRBV7-2|.
TGTGCCAGCAGCTTAGAGCCGGGACAGTTCTACGAGCAGTACTTC
CASSLEPGQFYEQYF
>.|TRBJ1-1|TRBV28|.
TGTGCCAGCGGATCGGGACGGAAGAACACTGAAGCTTTCTTT
CASGSGRKNTEAFF
>.|TRBJ2-5|TRBV20-1|few
TGCAGTGCTCCCCGACTAGGGGCGGACCAAGAGACCCAGTACTTC
CSAPRLGADQETQYF
>TRBD2|TRBJ2-3|TRBV11-2|.
TGTGCCAGCAGCCGTGAAACTAGCGTCGCCCCACGGGGGGATACGCAGTATTTT
CASSRETSVAPRGDTQYF
>.|TRBJ1-5|TRBV27|.
TGTGCCAGCAGCCAGGAGAGGGGTAATCAGCCCCAGCATTTT
CASSQERGNQPQHF
>.|TRBJ1-2|TRBV6-1|.
TGTGCCAGCATCCCCGGGGGGAGGAGGGGCTATGGCTACACCTTC
CASIPGGRRGYGYTF
>.|TRBJ2-3|TRBV20-1|.
TGCAGAATGCGGGCTAGTCCTACGGGAATAGATACGCAGTATTTT
CRMRASPTGIDTQYF
>TRBD2|TRBJ2-1|TRBV7-2|once
TGTGCCAGCAGCTCCCCGGGACTAGTGGGGGGGACCCAGTTCTTC
CASSSPGLVGGTQFF
>.|TRBJ1-2|TRBV25-1|.
TGTGCCAGCAGTGAAGGTTTGCAGGGCCGTCGCTACACCTTC
CASSEGLQGRRYTF
>.|TRBJ2-1|TRBV6-5|.
TGTGCCAGCAGTTCCCGTCCCGGGGGAGTGAGTATGGGTGAGCAGTTCTTC
CASSSRPGGVSMGEQFF
>TRBD1|TRBJ1-2|TRBV20-1|.
TGCAGTGCCTTAGCAAGGGGGCCTGGCTACACCTTC
CSALARGPGYTF
>.|TRBJ1-3|TRBV20-1|few
TGCAGTGCTAGAGATATGGGAAACCTTGGAAACACCATATATTTT
CSARDMGNLGNTIYF
>TRBD2|TRBJ2-3|TRBV15|.
TGTGCCACCAGCAGAGGGGGGGGGTCCCCAGATACGCAGTATTTT
CATSRGGGSPDTQYF
>.|TRBJ1-5|TRBV10-2|few
TGCGCCAGCAGTGTGTTGGGGGGTCAGCCCCAGCATTTT
CASSVLGGQPQHF
>.|TRBJ1-2|TRBV6-5|.
TGTGCCAGCAGTTACGGATCAGGTACCCCGTCCGGCTACACCTTC
CASSYGSGTPSGYTF
>.|TRBJ1-5|TRBV15|few
TGTGCCACCACCCAGAGTGGTTTTTGGGGGACTAGCAATCAGCCCCAGCATTTT
CATTQSGFWGTSNQPQHF
>.|TRBJ2-3|TRBV20-1|once
TGCAGTGCTATTTGGGGGATGAGGGCAGATACGCAGTATTTT
CSAIWGMRADTQYF
>.|TRBJ1-1|TRBV6-2/TRBV6-3|.
TGTGCCAGCAGGAAACGTGAGGGTTCCGGGCCAACTGAAGCTTTCTTT
CASRKREGSGPTEAFF
>.|TRBJ1-1|TRBV6-1|once
TGTGCCAGCAGGTGGACAGTTACGAAGAACACTGAAGCTTTCTTT
CASRWTVTKNTEAFF
>.|TRBJ1-3|TRBV20-1|.
TGCAGTGCTAGACCTGACAGGAGCTCTGGAAACACCATATATTTT
CSARPDRSSGNTIYF
>.|TRBJ2-2|TRBV7-2|.
TGTGCCAGCAGCTTAGTGAGCCCCAGGGGCCGGGAGCTGTTTTTT
CASSLVSPRGRELFF
>.|TRBJ1-5|TRBV20-1|.
TGCAGTGCGTGGAGACAGTATGGAAATCAGCCCCAGCATTTT
CSAWRQYGNQPQHF
>.|TRBJ2-1|TRBV7-2|.
TGTGCCAGCAGCTTATGGGTAGGTGAGCAGTTCTTC
CASSLWVGEQFF
>.|TRBJ1-5|TRBV20-1|.
TGCAGTGCTAGAGATTTCGCCTCAGGAGGCAATCAGCCCCAGCATTTT
CSARDFASGGNQPQHF
>.|TRBJ1-1|TRBV6-1|few
TGTGCCACCATACTACACAGGGCCGACACTGAAGCTTTCTTT
CATILHRADTEAFF
>.|TRBJ2-1|TRBV20-1|.
TGCAGTGCTAGTGGGCTAGCCCATGAGCAGTTCTTC
CSASGLAHEQFF
>.|TRBJ2-7|TRBV4-3|.
TGCGCCAGCAGCCAGGGACCCACGGAGGCCTACGAGCAGTACTTC
CASSQGPTEAYEQYF
>.|TRBJ1-1|TRBV20-1|.
TGCAGTGCTTTCGGTTTGGGGGACGAAGCTTTCTTT
CSAFGLGDEAFF
>.|TRBJ1-1|TRBV27|once
TGTGCCAGCAGTTTTAACACCCGGACAGAAGCTTTCTTT
CASSFNTRTEAFF
>.|TRBJ1-1|TRBV11-2|.
TGTGCCAGCAGCCCCCGAATGAACACTGAAGCTTTCTTT
CASSPRMNTEAFF
>TRBD2|TRBJ2-3|TRBV24-1|.
TGTGCCACCAGTGAACCGGGACTAGCGGGAGTAGATACGCAGTATTTT
CATSEPGLAGVDTQYF
>.|TRBJ1-2|TRBV7-7|.
TGTGCTAGCAACTCCTCCCGGGGACGGAGGGGCTATGGCTACACCTTC
CASNSSRGRRGYGYTF
>.|TRBJ1-5|TRBV7-9|.
TGTGCCAGCAGCTTAGTGGACAGCCAGCCCCAGCATTTT
CASSLVDSQPQHF
>.|TRBJ2-3|TRBV24-1|.
TGTGCCACCGCCACGGGCCCACGCACAGATACGCAGTATTTT
CATATGPRTDTQYF
>TRBD1|TRBJ2-3|TRBV4-3|few
TGCGCCAGCAGCCTCTCCGGGACAGGAGCCCGAGAGTATAGCACAGATACGCAGTATTTT
CASSLSGTGAREYSTDTQYF
>TRBD2|TRBJ2-2|TRBV2|.
TGTGCCAGCAGGGCTAGCGGGGTTCTGGAGCTGTTTTTT
CASRASGVLELFF
>.|TRBJ2-7|TRBV7-7|few
TGTGCTAGCAGCCCTACGCCGAACTCCTACGAGCAGTACTTC
CASSPTPNSYEQYF
>TRBD2|TRBJ2-7|TRBV6-2/TRBV6-3|.
TGTGCCAGCAGCCTTTCCGGGACTAGAAGTCTACTCTACGAGCAGTACTTC
CASSLSGTRSLLYEQYF
>.|TRBJ1-5|TRBV6-5|medium-sized
TGTGCCAGCAGTTACCGACGGGGGGGCAATCAGCCCCAGCATTTT
CASSYRRGGNQPQHF
>.|TRBJ1-2|TRBV4-1|.
TGCGCCAGCAGCCAAGTGTTAAGGGACGCATACCCCCACGGCTACACCTTC
CASSQVLRDAYPHGYTF
>.|TRBJ2-3|TRBV7-2|.
TGTGCCAGCAGCTCCTTTGAGGGAGTACCCTTCGCCTATTTT
CASSSFEGVPFAYF
>TRBD1|TRBJ1-5|TRBV20-1|few
TGCAGTGCTTCGCGGGGACAGGGGTCGCGCCAGCCCCAGCATTTT
CSASRGQGSRQPQHF
>.|TRBJ1-5|TRBV19|.
TGTGCCAGTACCCCAAGGGCGGCAGGTAATAGCAATCAGCCCCAGCATTTT
CASTPRAAGNSNQPQHF
>.|TRBJ2-7|TRBV20-1|.
TGCAGTGCACAGGGACTACAGACCTACGAGCAGTACTTC
CSAQGLQTYEQYF
>TRBD1|TRBJ2-5|TRBV14|few
TGTGCCAGCAGCCCACAGTACAGGGGGCCGGGAGAGACCCAGTACTTC
CASSPQYRGPGETQYF